This entry describes one TCR beta chain. This sample was included in a study of shared clonotypes between healthy human individuals. Original handling: Filtering was not the same, since immunoSEQ gave junction-only sequences without quality scores. The data were produced by immunoSEQ multiplex PCR, yet TCRdb's version contains in-frame clones alone and is incomplete. The D gene and trimming were derived from the DNA, and the V and J assignments and clone size from that table. In the table there are almost 700,000 clones, roughly nine tenths of which are singletons. CD45RO negativity and positive selection for CCR7 defined naive CD8 cells, a population that excluded terminally differentiated effector memory CD45RA+ cells. Germline V CDR1 and CDR2: LGHNA, YSLEER. With V trimmed by 2 bases and J by 2 bases, 8 bases remained unmatched. This CDR3 contains 16 residues.

The sequenced material came from naive CD8+ T cells sorted from blood. This clonotype originated in a man aged 30 to 39 in good health. The chain uses TRBV4-3 and TRBJ2-7; 8 nucleotides match TRBD2. CDR3 residues: CASSQFSGTSPYEQYF. The CDR3 bases are TGCGCCAGCAGCCAATTTAGCGGGACATCCCCCTACGAGCAGTACTTC.